This T cell receptor beta chain appears in the sequencing data of a study of T cells expressing NK-cell markers. Study context: Sorted T-cell subsets CD3+CD56+NKG2C+, CD3+CD56+NKG2C- and CD3+CD56-NKG2C+ were TCR beta-sequenced. Overall study findings and caveats: There remained a lack of clarity about HCMV specificity of expanded NKG2C+ T cell clones.

UMIs accompanied the 5'RACE template switching by which TCR beta cDNA was made. TCRdb reprocessed the 5' RACE reads, with one entry per CDR3 protein and no DNA. The listing records 500,000 or so distinct CDR3 sequences. Remarks on this clonotype: Its antigen is unknown.

Germline loops: CDR1 SGHVS, CDR2 FNYEAQ. The CDR3 runs to 15 residues. This receptor was identified in a young man in good health. Sequencing input: blood T cells: a sorted CD56 or NKG2C T cell subset, CD4+ or CD8+ T cells, or bulk PBMC T cells (not recorded which). The rearrangement joins TRBV7-6 to TRBJ1-1; as DNA is missing, the TRBD1 call by TCRdb cannot be tested. The CDR3 reads CASSQTGGGVGVAFF.